These T cell receptor beta chains were read from a single sample in a study of T cell changes during pregnancy in multiple sclerosis. Generated by immunoSEQ multiplex PCR, the TCRdb table keeps only in-frame clones and is missing some. The sample holds tens of thousands of clones, 90% to 95% seen once. The sample in question was CD8+ T cells from peripheral blood mononuclear cells, obtained in the first trimester of pregnancy. The receptors shown here come from a female donor with multiple sclerosis, enrolled in a pregnancy study. Each CDR3 is given without its conserved first and last residue.

V gene	J gene	CDR3 protein
TRBV15	TRBJ2-5	ATSRDPGGRETQY
TRBV7-3	TRBJ2-6	ASSSPDGQGASGANVLT
TRBV29-1	TRBJ2-7	SVAKGDRGFYEQY
TRBV9	TRBJ1-2	ASSVVSVDSRYFT
TRBV7-2	TRBJ2-1	ASSLQTSGSGDEQF
TRBV29-1	TRBJ2-7	SVRDSSYEQY
TRBV4-3	TRBJ1-6	ASSHIGAEGPHNSPLH
TRBV5-1	TRBJ1-1	ASSLGAGLNTEAF
TRBV7-9	TRBJ1-2	ASSLGRTGGYGYT
TRBV5-4	TRBJ1-4	ASSLVLCRGYEKLF
TRBV29-1	TRBJ2-7	SVVWDRSYEQY
TRBV4-1	TRBJ2-4	ASSQRWGQGAKNIQY
TRBV27	TRBJ2-1	ASSLWTGPERNEQF
TRBV4-1	TRBJ2-1	ASSPPGLDLYNEQF
TRBV28	TRBJ1-1	ATKSRQGKGVNTEAF
TRBV6-6	TRBJ1-1	ASSYSRGGSTEAF
TRBV6-1	TRBJ2-1	ASSGGQGPYNEQF
TRBV27	TRBJ2-5	ASSPTSGVVETQY
TRBV7-9	TRBJ1-1	ASSAPDRGNTEAF
TRBV6-1	TRBJ2-7	ASSVGQLLRKSYEQY
TRBV4-2	TRBJ1-5	ASSQMGQVRNQPQH
TRBV28	TRBJ2-5	ASMGRARGWETQY
TRBV19	TRBJ2-1	ASSLLASSSYNEQF
TRBV4-3	TRBJ2-7	ASSQDRTYHEQY
TRBV5-1	TRBJ2-2	ASSPPGGAYTGELF
TRBV7-9	TRBJ2-7	ASSFTSYEQY